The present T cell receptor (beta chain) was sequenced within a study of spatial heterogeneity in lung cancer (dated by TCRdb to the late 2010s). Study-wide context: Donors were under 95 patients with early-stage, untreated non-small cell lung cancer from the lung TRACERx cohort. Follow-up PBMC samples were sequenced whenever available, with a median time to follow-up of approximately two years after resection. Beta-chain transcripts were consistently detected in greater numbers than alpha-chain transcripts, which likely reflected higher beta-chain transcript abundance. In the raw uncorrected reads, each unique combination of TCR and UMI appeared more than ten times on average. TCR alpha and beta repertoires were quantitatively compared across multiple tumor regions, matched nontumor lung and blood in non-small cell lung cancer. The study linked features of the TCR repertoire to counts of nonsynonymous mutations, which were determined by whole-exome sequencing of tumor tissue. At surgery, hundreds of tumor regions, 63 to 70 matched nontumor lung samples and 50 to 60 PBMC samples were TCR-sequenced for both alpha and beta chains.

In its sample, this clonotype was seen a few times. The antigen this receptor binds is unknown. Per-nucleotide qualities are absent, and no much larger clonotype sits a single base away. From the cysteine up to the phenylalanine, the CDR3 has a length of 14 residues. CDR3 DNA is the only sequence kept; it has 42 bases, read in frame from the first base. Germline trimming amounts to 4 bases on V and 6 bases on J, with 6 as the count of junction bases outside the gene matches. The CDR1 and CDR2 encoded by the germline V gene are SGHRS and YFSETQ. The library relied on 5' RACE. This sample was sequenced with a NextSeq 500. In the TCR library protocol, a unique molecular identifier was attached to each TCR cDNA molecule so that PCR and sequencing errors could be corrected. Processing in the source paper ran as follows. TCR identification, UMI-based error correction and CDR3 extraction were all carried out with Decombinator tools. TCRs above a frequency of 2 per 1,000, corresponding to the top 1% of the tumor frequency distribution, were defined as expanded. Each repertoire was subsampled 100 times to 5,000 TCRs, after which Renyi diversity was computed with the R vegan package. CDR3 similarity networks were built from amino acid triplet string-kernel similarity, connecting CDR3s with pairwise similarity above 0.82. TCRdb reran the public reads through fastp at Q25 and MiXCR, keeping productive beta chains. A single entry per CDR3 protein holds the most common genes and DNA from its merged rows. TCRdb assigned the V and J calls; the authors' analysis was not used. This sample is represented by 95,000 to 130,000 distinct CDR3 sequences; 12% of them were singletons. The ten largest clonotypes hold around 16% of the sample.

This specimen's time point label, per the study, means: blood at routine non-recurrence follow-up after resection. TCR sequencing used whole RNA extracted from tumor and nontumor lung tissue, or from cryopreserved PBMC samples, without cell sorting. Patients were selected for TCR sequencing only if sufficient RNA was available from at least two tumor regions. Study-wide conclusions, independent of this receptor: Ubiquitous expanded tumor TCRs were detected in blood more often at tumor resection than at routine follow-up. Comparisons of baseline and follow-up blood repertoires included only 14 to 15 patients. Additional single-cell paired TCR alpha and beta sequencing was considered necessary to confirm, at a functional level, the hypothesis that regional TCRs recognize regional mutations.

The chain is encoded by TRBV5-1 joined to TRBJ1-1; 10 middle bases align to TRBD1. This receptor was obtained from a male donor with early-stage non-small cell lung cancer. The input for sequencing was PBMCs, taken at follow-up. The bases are TGCGCCAGCAGCCTGGGACAGGGGAATCCTGAAGCTTTCTTT. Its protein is CASSLGQGNPEAFF.